A selection of T cell receptor beta chains follows, all from one sample in a study of blood T cell repertoires in COVID-19. TCRdb keeps only in-frame clones here, not all; method: immunoSEQ multiplex PCR. The table has about 250,000 clones, 85% to 90% seen once. Sequenced input: PBMCs or T cells enriched from blood (not recorded which). Source of these receptors: a man aged 18 to 30 who had recovered from COVID-19. Each CDR3 is given with its conserved first and last residue. The D gene is left open where the match is weak. Expanded clones are given a class, and other clones once, few, many or no size at all.

J gene | clone size | V gene | D gene | CDR3 protein | CDR3 DNA
TRBJ1-1 | - | TRBV29-1 | - | CSVRGEGAEAFF | TGCAGCGTTCGGGGGGAGGGAGCTGAAGCTTTCTTT
TRBJ1-5 | - | TRBV28 | - | CASSFGDSNQPQHF | TGTGCCAGCAGTTTTGGAGATAGCAATCAGCCCCAGCATTTT
TRBJ2-5 | - | TRBV6-5 | - | CASNRPGQHQETQYF | TGTGCCAGCAATCGACCCGGACAGCACCAAGAGACCCAGTACTTC
TRBJ1-6 | - | TRBV21-1 | - | CASTSSSIAYNSPLHF | TGTGCCAGCACCTCAAGTTCGATAGCGTATAATTCACCCCTCCACTTT
TRBJ1-5 | - | TRBV9 | - | CASSAELGRNQPQHF | TGTGCCAGCAGCGCCGAGCTAGGGAGGAATCAGCCCCAGCATTTT
TRBJ2-3 | - | TRBV28 | TRBD1 | CASSTPAGGAGDTQYF | TGTGCCAGCAGTACCCCGGCAGGGGGCGCGGGAGATACGCAGTATTTT
TRBJ1-2 | few | TRBV27 | - | CASSLFAGPTQPGGGHGYTF | TGTGCCAGCAGTTTATTCGCGGGACCCACCCAACCTGGCGGGGGGCACGGCTACACCTTC
TRBJ1-2 | - | TRBV9 | - | CASDAGDYGYTF | TGTGCCAGCGATGCAGGGGACTATGGCTACACCTTC
TRBJ1-3 | - | TRBV10-3 | - | CAISEGQTSSGNTIYF | TGTGCCATCAGTGAGGGACAGACCTCCTCTGGAAACACCATATATTTT
TRBJ1-6 | - | TRBV5-1 | - | CASSLGGVSYSPLHF | TGCGCCAGCAGCTTGGGGGGGGTCTCGTACTCACCCCTCCACTTT
TRBJ2-1 | - | TRBV27 | - | CASSPRTAYNEQFF | TGTGCCAGCAGTCCGCGGACAGCTTACAATGAGCAGTTCTTC
TRBJ2-1 | - | TRBV6-1 | TRBD1 | CASSEQGASYNEQFF | TGTGCCAGCAGTGAACAGGGGGCCTCCTACAATGAGCAGTTCTTC
TRBJ1-2 | - | TRBV19 | - | CASYEGQSGYTF | TGTGCCAGCTATGAGGGTCAGTCTGGCTACACCTTC
TRBJ1-2 | many | TRBV2 | TRBD1 | CASSGQATTDGYTF | TGTGCCAGCAGCGGACAGGCGACAACCGATGGCTACACCTTC
TRBJ2-5 | - | TRBV5-1 | TRBD2 | CASHALAGHQETQYF | TGCGCCAGCCACGCACTAGCGGGCCATCAAGAGACCCAGTACTTC
TRBJ1-2 | - | TRBV7-8 | - | CASRPPTESYGYTF | TGTGCCAGCAGGCCACCTACGGAGAGCTATGGCTACACCTTC
TRBJ2-1 | - | TRBV10-1 | TRBD2 | CASSGASGRASYNEQFF | TGCGCCAGCAGTGGAGCTAGCGGGAGGGCCTCCTACAATGAGCAGTTCTTC
TRBJ1-2 | - | TRBV4-1 | - | CASRTPLAGSNYGYTF | TGCGCCAGCAGAACTCCTTTGGCGGGTTCAAACTATGGCTACACCTTC
TRBJ1-1 | - | TRBV10-3 | - | CAINGGSMNTEAFF | TGTGCCATCAACGGAGGCTCAATGAACACTGAAGCTTTCTTT
TRBJ1-2 | - | TRBV5-6 | - | CASSSFDRANYGYTF | TGTGCCAGCAGCTCTTTTGACAGAGCGAACTATGGCTACACCTTC
TRBJ2-1 | - | TRBV7-9 | - | CASSLVGGGNEQFF | TGTGCCAGCAGCTTAGTGGGAGGGGGCAATGAGCAGTTCTTC
TRBJ1-2 | - | TRBV5-8 | TRBD1 | CASSPRTGGHYGYTF | TGTGCCAGCAGCCCGCGGACAGGGGGCCACTATGGCTACACCTTC
TRBJ1-1 | once | TRBV7-8 | TRBD1 | CASSLDRAAEAFF | TGTGCCAGCAGCTTGGACAGGGCGGCTGAAGCTTTCTTT
TRBJ2-2 | - | TRBV11-1 | - | CASSLPGLGTGELFF | TGTGCCAGCAGCTTACCAGGACTCGGCACCGGGGAGCTGTTTTTT
TRBJ2-3 | - | TRBV10-1 | - | CASSESSFTDTQYF | TGCGCCAGCAGTGAGTCCTCCTTTACAGATACGCAGTATTTT
TRBJ1-5 | few | TRBV7-8 | - | CASSLDLYSNQPQHF | TGTGCCAGCAGCTTAGATCTTTATAGCAATCAGCCCCAGCATTTT
TRBJ2-1 | - | TRBV2 | TRBD2 | CASTERGAYNEQFF | TGTGCCAGCACTGAGCGGGGGGCCTACAATGAGCAGTTCTTC
TRBJ2-2 | - | TRBV6-5 | - | CASARGVTNTGELFF | TGTGCCAGCGCCCGGGGTGTCACGAACACCGGGGAGCTGTTTTTT
TRBJ2-1 | once | TRBV24-1 | TRBD2 | CATSEASGSLYNEQFF | TGTGCCACCAGTGAGGCTAGCGGGAGCCTATACAATGAGCAGTTCTTC
TRBJ2-7 | - | TRBV11-2 | TRBD2 | CASSLVQGGRGEQYF | TGTGCCAGCAGCTTAGTGCAGGGAGGGAGGGGCGAGCAGTACTTC
TRBJ2-1 | - | TRBV10-2 | TRBD1 | CASSGQGMYNEQFF | TGCGCCAGCAGCGGACAGGGGATGTACAATGAGCAGTTCTTC
TRBJ2-7 | - | TRBV3-1/TRBV3-2 | - | CASSQTATYEQYF | TGTGCCAGCAGCCAGACAGCAACCTACGAGCAGTACTTC
TRBJ2-2 | - | TRBV9 | - | CASSGDTGELFF | TGTGCCAGCAGCGGAGACACCGGGGAGCTGTTTTTT
TRBJ2-3 | - | TRBV7-9 | TRBD2 | CASSPSGGWTDTQYF | TGTGCCAGCAGCCCTAGCGGGGGATGGACAGATACGCAGTATTTT
TRBJ2-1 | - | TRBV23-1 | - | CASSQSGEDEQFF | TGCGCCAGCAGTCAATCAGGGGAGGATGAGCAGTTCTTC
TRBJ2-7 | few | TRBV5-5 | TRBD1 | CASSFGQGSYEQYF | TGTGCCAGCAGCTTCGGACAGGGGTCCTACGAGCAGTACTTC
TRBJ1-5 | - | TRBV7-8 | - | CASSLGVEVQPQHF | TGTGCCAGCAGCTTAGGTGTAGAAGTCCAGCCCCAGCATTTT
TRBJ2-5 | few | TRBV19 | TRBD2 | CASSARSGGGETQYF | TGTGCCAGTAGTGCCCGTAGCGGCGGGGGGGAGACCCAGTACTTC
TRBJ2-7 | - | TRBV9 | TRBD2 | CASSARTSGTLILSSYEQYF | TGTGCCAGCAGCGCCAGGACTAGCGGGACTCTAATTCTCAGCTCCTACGAGCAGTACTTC
TRBJ2-1 | - | TRBV9 | TRBD2 | CASSVVGSGRNEQFF | TGTGCCAGCAGCGTAGTTGGTAGCGGGAGAAATGAGCAGTTCTTC
TRBJ2-5 | - | TRBV30 | TRBD2 | CAWRTSGSETQYF | TGTGCCTGGAGGACTAGCGGGAGTGAGACCCAGTACTTC
TRBJ2-7 | - | TRBV5-1 | TRBD1 | CASSLNSGQGRYEQYF | TGCGCCAGCAGCTTGAACTCGGGACAGGGTCGCTACGAGCAGTACTTC
TRBJ2-7 | once | TRBV5-1 | TRBD1 | CASSWDRYYEQYF | TGCGCCAGCAGCTGGGACAGATACTACGAGCAGTACTTC
TRBJ2-5 | - | TRBV11-3 | - | CASSSGELKTQYF | TGTGCCAGCAGCTCTGGGGAGTTAAAGACCCAGTACTTC
TRBJ2-1 | - | TRBV25-1 | TRBD1 | CASSKDRGSYNEQFF | TGTGCCAGCAGTAAGGACAGGGGATCCTACAATGAGCAGTTCTTC
TRBJ2-3 | - | TRBV13 | TRBD2 | CASSLVSGGSNTQYF | TGTGCCAGCAGCTTAGTGTCCGGGGGGAGCAATACGCAGTATTTT
TRBJ1-3 | - | TRBV28 | TRBD1 | CASSLRDSRTTIYF | TGTGCCAGCAGTTTGAGGGACAGCAGGACCACCATATATTTT
TRBJ2-3 | - | TRBV7-9 | TRBD2 | CASSPGLAGGTDTQYF | TGTGCCAGCAGCCCGGGACTAGCGGGGGGCACAGATACGCAGTATTTT
TRBJ2-1 | - | TRBV10-3 | TRBD2 | CAISEDLAGHNEQFF | TGTGCCATCAGTGAAGATCTAGCGGGGCACAATGAGCAGTTCTTC
TRBJ1-5 | few | TRBV4-1 | - | CASSQGPAGAGQPQHF | TGCGCCAGCAGCCAAGGTCCGGCGGGGGCGGGTCAGCCCCAGCATTTT
TRBJ1-2 | - | TRBV12-3/TRBV12-4 | - | CASSPTFQAGYTF | TGTGCCAGCAGTCCTACATTCCAGGCCGGCTACACCTTC
TRBJ2-6 | - | TRBV2 | - | CASKTGNSGANVLTF | TGTGCCAGCAAAACAGGGAACTCTGGGGCCAACGTCCTGACTTTC
TRBJ1-1 | - | TRBV27 | - | CASNNAPNTEAFF | TGTGCCAGCAACAACGCCCCGAACACTGAAGCTTTCTTT
TRBJ1-1 | - | TRBV5-8 | - | CASKIRTENTEAFF | TGTGCCAGCAAGATCCGGACAGAGAACACTGAAGCTTTCTTT